This TCR beta chain comes out of a study of T cell responses to AZD1222 COVID-19 vaccine. Overall study findings and caveats: Females outnumbered males among donors, who were mostly white British; clonal diversity was possibly underestimated. Just a handful of AZD1222 recipients tested seropositive at baseline. Scientists sampled the repertoires only once the peak T cell response had passed.

This table comes from immunoSEQ multiplex PCR, and its TCRdb copy is limited to in-frame clones, with some not included. This table holds about 86,000 clones, roughly nine tenths found once. The germline CDR1 and CDR2 sequences are GTSNPN and SVGIG (reference sequence). The CDR3 loop spans 13 amino acids. To note about this clone: Its antigen remains unidentified. A junction end diverges from the germline sequence, so it may reflect a read error.

The genes are TRBV30 and TRBJ2-5, with a tentative D call TRBD2 (7 bases). The origin of this receptor is an adult in good health. The sample was peripheral blood, taken on day 0 of AZD1222 vaccination. The CDR3 spells CASKGGFQETQYF. The DNA of the CDR3 is TGTGCCAGCAAGGGGGGGTTCCAAGAAACCCAGTACTTC.